Shown below are 3 T cell receptor beta chains from a single sample sequenced in a study of blood T cell repertoires in COVID-19. Produced via immunoSEQ multiplex PCR; TCRdb's table is partial and in-frame only. This table holds 300,000 to 450,000 clones, 70% to 90% found once. The sample taken for sequencing was PBMCs or T cells enriched from blood (not recorded which). The receptors come from a man aged 25-40 years who had recovered from COVID-19.

The gene calls are TRBV6-4 and TRBJ1-1; 9 positions match TRBD1. CDR1 is MRHNA and CDR2 is SNTAGT in the germline V gene. V trimming: 6 bases; J trimming: 2 bases; junction bases outside the gene matches: 7. The CDR3 is made up of 15 amino acids. The CDR3 bases are TGTGCCAGCAGGAGGGACAGGGAAAAAAACACTGAAGCTTTCTTT. Residues: CASRRDREKNTEAFF.

V and J are TRBV2 and TRBJ1-1; D is unclear. The CDR3 length is 15 residues. V lost 8 bases to trimming and J lost 2 bases, with 18 bases between them. Germline CDR1 and CDR2: SNHLY and FYNNEI. CDR3 loop: CASFPEGTPNTEAFF. For the CDR3, the DNA is TGTGCCAGCTTTCCCGAGGGAACCCCCAACACTGAAGCTTTCTTT.

This clone was seen a single time. The rearrangement links TRBV18 to TRBJ1-2; 9 bases line up with TRBD1. The CDR3 is made up of 14 amino acids. The ends lost 3 bases at V and 8 bases at J; junction bases unmatched: 7. CDR1 is KGHSH and CDR2 is LQKENI in the germline V gene. The CDR3, as DNA: TGTGCCAGCTCACCCAGGGACAGGGATGACGGCTACACCTTC. Amino acids: CASSPRDRDDGYTF. The full variable domain, its missing parts supplied by reference TRBV18 and TRBJ1-2, is NAGVMQNPRHLVRRRGQEARLRCSPMKGHSHVYWYRQLPEEGLKFMVYLQKENIIDESGMPKERFSAEFPKEGPSILRIQQVVRGDSAAYFCASSPRDRDDGYTFGSGTRLTVV.